The next 3 T cell receptor beta chains were all read from a single sample in a study of beta chain features in type 1 diabetes. The entirety of the isolated RNA underwent reverse transcription, so expressed TCRB transcripts were sequenced. Some clones are missing from TCRdb's copy, which holds only in-frame ones; the method was immunoSEQ multiplex PCR. The data contain roughly 500,000 clones, more than 9.5% of them singletons. The sample was naive CD4+ T cells from blood. The receptors were gathered from a woman aged 18-35 years in good health.

This clone was found a few times. The V call is TRBV5-1, the J call TRBJ1-1, with D unresolved. V lost 0 bases, J lost 4 bases, and 13 bases lay in between. Germline V gives CDR1 SGHRS, CDR2 YFSETQ. The CDR3 runs 15 residues. The CDR3 DNA follows: TGCGCCAGCAGCTTGGGAGCCATCTTGTCCACTGAAGCTTTCTTT. Amino acids: CASSLGAILSTEAFF.

This clone has just a few counts. The chain joins TRBV4-2 to TRBJ2-6, with D hard to call. CDR3 length equals 15 residues. The germline V gene encodes CDR1 LGHNA and CDR2 YNFKEQ. Trimming stripped 0 bases from V and 5 bases from J, with 8 bases between. This CDR3 is CASSQEGRRANVLTF. DNA for the CDR3: TGTGCCAGCAGCCAAGAAGGGCGGAGGGCCAACGTCCTGACTTTC.

In this sample, this clone turned up a few times. The chain employs TRBV25-1 and TRBJ2-3; 7 bases match TRBD1. Trimming removed 8 bases from V and 7 bases from J; junction bases left unmatched: 12. This CDR3 is built from 14 residues. In germline, CDR1 is MGHDK, CDR2 SYGVNS. The CDR3 loop is CASREDRTGNTQYF. CDR3 bases: TGTGCCAGCCGCGAGGACAGGACGGGGAATACGCAGTATTTT. Filled out from reference TRBV25-1 and TRBJ2-3, the complete variable domain reads EADIYQTPRYLVIGTGKKITLECSQTMGHDKMYWYQQDPGMELHLIHYSYGVNSTEKGDLSSESTVSRIRTEHFPLTLESARPSHTSQYLCASREDRTGNTQYFGPGTRLTVL.